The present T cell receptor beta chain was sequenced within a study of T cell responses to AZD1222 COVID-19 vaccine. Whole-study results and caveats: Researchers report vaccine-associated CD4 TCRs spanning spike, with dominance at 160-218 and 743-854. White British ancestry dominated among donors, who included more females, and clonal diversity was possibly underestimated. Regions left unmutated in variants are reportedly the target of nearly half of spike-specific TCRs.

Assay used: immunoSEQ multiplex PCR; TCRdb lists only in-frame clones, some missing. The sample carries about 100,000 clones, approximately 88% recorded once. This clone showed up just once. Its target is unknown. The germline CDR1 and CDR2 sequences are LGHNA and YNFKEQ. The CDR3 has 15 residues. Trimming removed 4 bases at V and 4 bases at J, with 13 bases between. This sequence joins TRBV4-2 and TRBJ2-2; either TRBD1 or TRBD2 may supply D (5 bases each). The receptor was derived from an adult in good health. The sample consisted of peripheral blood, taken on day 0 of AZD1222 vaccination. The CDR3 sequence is CASSPGTGLTGELFF. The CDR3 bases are TGTGCCAGCAGCCCAGGTACGGGGCTCACCGGGGAGCTGTTTTTT.